The entry below gives a single T cell receptor (beta chain) sequence along with its context. The clone's antigen remains unknown. Possible read error: a much larger clone is one base away. In the paper's terms, the time point label means: persistent/refractory GD, antithyroid drugs over 5 years with positive TRAb. For both TCR sequencing and RNA sequencing, RNA was extracted from PBMCs in TRIzol. The diagnosis of Graves' disease was made according to American Thyroid Association guidelines. The patients came from an endocrinology department in Xi'an, China. Each patient gave 7 to 9.5 milliliters of peripheral blood, collected in an EDTA anticoagulant tube. Ficoll Paque Plus density gradient separation was used to isolate PBMCs, and no further T cell sorting was performed. RNA quality was checked with an Agilent 2100 Bioanalyzer and agarose gel, and concentration with a NanoDrop 2000. The sample comes from a study of regulatory T cells in long-lasting Graves disease (dated by TCRdb to the early 2020s). About the investigation overall: Persistent Graves' disease meant more than 5 years of antithyroid drug treatment with TSH receptor autoantibodies that stayed positive. Persistent Graves' disease patients were compared with newly diagnosed Graves' disease patients by peripheral blood TCR sequencing and RNA sequencing. A total of roughly 35 samples underwent TCR sequencing: roughly 13 from persistent and roughly 20 from newly diagnosed Graves' disease patients. Persistent Graves' disease patients in the clinical cohort had taken antithyroid drugs for 8 to 12 years on average. The study was conducted in China and was registered as a clinical trial.

Libraries were prepared through multiplex PCR. Sequencing used an Illumina HiSeq 4000. iRepertoire HTBI primers and Arm-PCR amplification of CDR3 regions were used to construct TCR beta libraries. Before sequencing, the PCR products underwent gel purification. In the paper's pipeline: Gene usage analysis of CDR3 amino acid clonotypes relied on the approximately 60 TRBV and over 13 TRBJ segments identified across samples. COPE and FqMerger were used to merge filtered high-quality paired reads into contigs. Contigs were aligned with BLAST to IMGT TRBV, TRBD and TRBJ reference genes, and CDR3 was defined per IMGT. Any clonotype with a frequency above 0.1% was classified as a highly expanded clone. Shannon entropy was used to measure repertoire diversity, and the Gini coefficient was used to measure V-J evenness. Clonotypes shared by more than one individual were considered public. TCRdb trimmed public reads at Q25 via fastp, called clones via MiXCR and kept in-frame beta chains. Rows matching on CDR3 protein sequence are summarized as one entry with the most common DNA and genes. In this record, the V and J calls reflect TCRdb's handling and not the investigators' own analysis. Counted in this sample were 300,000 to 350,000 distinct CDR3 sequences; roughly a fifth of them appeared once. The ten biggest clones cover just under 30% of the sample.

Based on the germline V gene (reference sequence), the CDR1 and CDR2 sequences are DFQATT and SNEGSKA. The CDR3 measures 15 amino acids from cysteine to phenylalanine. Only the CDR3 DNA stays, 45 bases, in frame from base 1. What the research found in general, with its limitations: Compared with newly diagnosed patients, persistent Graves' disease patients had lower TCR Shannon entropy and fewer highly expanded clones, which suggests clonal expansion. The authors acknowledged the small sample size as a limitation that may reduce accuracy. Peripheral blood alone was examined, since thyroid tissue, which constituted the primary lesion, could not be accessed. Persistent disease showed preferential use of TRBV28, TRBJ1-2 and TRBJ2-5, whereas newly diagnosed disease favored TRBV20-1 and TRBJ2-1. Only the TCR beta chain was sequenced and analyzed. A larger number of public clonotypes was shared among persistent patients (under 3,000) than among newly diagnosed patients (more than 850).

The chain is made from TRBV20-1 and TRBJ1-1; no D segment can be confidently identified. The TCR was taken from a female donor with Graves disease. The input for sequencing was peripheral blood mononuclear cells (PBMCs), taken when the disease was refractory, from a patient treated with antithyroid drugs. The CDR3 corresponds to CSAGDPMNGWAEAFF. The DNA sequence is as follows: TGCAGTGCTGGAGATCCAATGAATGGGTGGGCTGAAGCTTTCTTT.